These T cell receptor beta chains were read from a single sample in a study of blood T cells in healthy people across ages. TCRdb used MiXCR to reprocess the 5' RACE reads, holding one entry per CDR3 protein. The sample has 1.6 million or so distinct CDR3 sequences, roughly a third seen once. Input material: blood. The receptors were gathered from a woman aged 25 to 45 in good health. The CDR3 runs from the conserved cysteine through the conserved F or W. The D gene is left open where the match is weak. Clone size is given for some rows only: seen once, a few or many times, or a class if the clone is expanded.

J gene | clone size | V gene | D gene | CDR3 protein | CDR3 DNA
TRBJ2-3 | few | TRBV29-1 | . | CSVVIGTPSTDTQYF | TGCAGCGTAGTCATCGGGACGCCGAGCACAGATACGCAGTATTTT
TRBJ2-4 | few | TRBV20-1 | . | CSAGLPKIQYF | TGCAGTGCTGGACTGCCCAAAATTCAGTACTTC
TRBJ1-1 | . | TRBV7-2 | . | CASSFLGGMNTEAFF | TGTGCCAGCAGCTTTTTAGGGGGGATGAACACTGAAGCTTTCTTT
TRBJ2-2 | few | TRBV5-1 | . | CASSLARGRGTGELFF | TGCGCCAGCAGCCTAGCGAGGGGGCGCGGCACCGGGGAGCTGTTTTTT
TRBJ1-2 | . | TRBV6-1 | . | CASSEIGTGLYYGYTF | TGTGCCAGCAGTGAAATAGGGACCGGGCTCTACTATGGCTACACCTTC
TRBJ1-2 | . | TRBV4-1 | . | CASSRTEEGVYGYTF | TGCGCCAGCAGCAGGACAGAGGAAGGCGTCTATGGCTACACCTTC
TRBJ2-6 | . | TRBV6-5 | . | CASSYSQGPSGANVLTF | TGTGCCAGCAGTTATTCGCAAGGTCCCTCTGGGGCCAACGTCCTGACTTTC
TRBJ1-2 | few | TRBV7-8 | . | CASSEAGPNDYGYTF | TGTGCCAGCAGTGAAGCGGGACCCAACGACTATGGCTACACCTTC
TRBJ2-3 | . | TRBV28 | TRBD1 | CASRGTGGQDTQYF | TGTGCCAGCAGGGGGACAGGGGGGCAAGATACGCAGTATTTT
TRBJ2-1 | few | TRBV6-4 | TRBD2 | CASSDYSGGNEQFF | TGTGCCAGCAGTGACTATAGCGGGGGTAATGAGCAGTTCTTC
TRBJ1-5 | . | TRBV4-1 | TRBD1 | CASSPRQGSNRPQHF | TGCGCCAGCAGCCCCAGACAGGGGAGCAATCGGCCCCAGCATTTT
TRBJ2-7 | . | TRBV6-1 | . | CASSEDWIPYF | TGTGCCAGCAGTGAGGACTGGATTCCGTACTTC
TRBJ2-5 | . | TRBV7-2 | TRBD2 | CASSLLAGGRTETQYF | TGTGCCAGCAGCTTACTGGCGGGGGGGCGAACCGAGACCCAGTACTTC
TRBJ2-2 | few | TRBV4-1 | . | CASSQEGGIGGTGELFF | TGCGCCAGCAGCCAAGAGGGCGGGATAGGCGGAACCGGGGAGCTGTTTTTT
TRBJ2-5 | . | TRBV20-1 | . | CSAREDSTAIGQYF | TGCAGTGCTAGGGAGGACAGTACCGCTATAGGCCAGTACTTC
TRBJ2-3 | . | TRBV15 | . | CATSNVGEDTDTQYF | TGTGCCACCAGCAATGTCGGGGAAGACACAGATACGCAGTATTTT
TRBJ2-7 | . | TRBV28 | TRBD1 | CASRRQTTGVSYEQYF | TGTGCCAGCAGACGACAAACGACAGGGGTGTCCTACGAGCAGTACTTC
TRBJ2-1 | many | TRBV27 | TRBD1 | CASSPYPGQGYNEQFF | TGTGCCAGCAGTCCTTACCCGGGACAGGGCTACAATGAGCAGTTCTTC
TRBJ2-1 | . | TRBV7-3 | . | CASSLRVSDYNEQFF | TGTGCCAGCAGCTTAAGGGTGTCAGACTACAATGAGCAGTTCTTC
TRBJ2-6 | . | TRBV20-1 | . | CSARDPSGDGANVLTF | TGCAGTGCTAGAGACCCCTCGGGGGATGGGGCCAACGTCCTGACTTTC
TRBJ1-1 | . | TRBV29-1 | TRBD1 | CSVGSGGRGTEAFF | TGCAGCGTAGGCTCAGGGGGCAGAGGCACTGAAGCTTTCTTT
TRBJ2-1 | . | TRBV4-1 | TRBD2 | CASSQGVAGPYNEQFF | TGCGCCAGCAGCCAAGGGGTAGCGGGCCCCTACAATGAGCAGTTCTTC
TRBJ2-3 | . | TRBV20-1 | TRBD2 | CSAVVGTSAADTQYF | TGCAGTGCGGTTGTCGGGACTAGCGCCGCAGATACGCAGTATTTT
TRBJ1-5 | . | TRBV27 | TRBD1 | CASSLRTGLDQPQHF | TGTGCCAGCAGTTTACGGACAGGGCTGGATCAGCCCCAGCATTTT
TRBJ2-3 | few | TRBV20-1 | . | CSARGSRTDTQYF | TGCAGTGCTAGGGGCTCTCGCACAGATACGCAGTATTTT
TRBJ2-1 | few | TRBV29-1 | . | CSVVWENQVFRDEQFF | TGCAGCGTTGTTTGGGAAAATCAAGTGTTTCGTGATGAGCAGTTCTTC
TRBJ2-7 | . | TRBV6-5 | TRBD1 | CASHGTAAYEQYF | TGTGCCAGCCACGGGACAGCCGCCTACGAGCAGTACTTC
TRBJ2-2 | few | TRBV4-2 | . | CASSQGAGGGVNTGELFF | TGTGCCAGCAGCCAAGGGGCAGGAGGGGGGGTAAACACCGGGGAGCTGTTTTTT
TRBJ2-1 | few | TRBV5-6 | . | CASSLFTGGRYNEQFF | TGTGCCAGCAGCTTATTTACGGGTGGACGCTACAATGAGCAGTTCTTC
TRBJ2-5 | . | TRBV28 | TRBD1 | CASSGGTGGRLLETQYF | TGTGCCAGCAGTGGGGGGACAGGGGGCCGGCTATTAGAGACCCAGTACTTC
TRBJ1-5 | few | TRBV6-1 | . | CASSEVGWGQPQHF | TGTGCCAGCAGTGAAGTAGGGTGGGGACAGCCCCAGCATTTT
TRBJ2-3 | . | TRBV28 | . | CASRPPMGLSTDTQYF | TGTGCCAGCAGACCTCCTATGGGACTCAGCACAGATACGCAGTATTTT
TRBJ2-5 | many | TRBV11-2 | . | CASSPGRLQETQYF | TGTGCCAGCAGCCCGGGACGGCTCCAAGAGACCCAGTACTTC
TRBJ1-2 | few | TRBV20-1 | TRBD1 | CSARDLRQGIANYGYTF | TGCAGTGCTAGAGATCTTCGACAGGGCATAGCTAACTATGGCTACACCTTC
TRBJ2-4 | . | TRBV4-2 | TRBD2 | CASSQDRTSGSKAKNIQYF | TGTGCCAGCAGCCAAGATAGGACTAGCGGGAGCAAGGCCAAAAACATTCAGTACTTC
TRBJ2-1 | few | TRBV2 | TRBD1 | CASILGLGTGGYNEQFF | TGTGCCAGCATCCTGGGGCTCGGGACAGGGGGGTACAATGAGCAGTTCTTC
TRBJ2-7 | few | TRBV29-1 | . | CSANRDNSYEQYF | TGCAGCGCCAACCGGGACAACTCCTACGAGCAGTACTTC
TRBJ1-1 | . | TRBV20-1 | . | CSARVPGVNTEAFF | TGCAGTGCTAGAGTGCCCGGGGTGAACACTGAAGCTTTCTTT
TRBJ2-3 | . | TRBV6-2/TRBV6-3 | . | CASKRPAERTDTQYF | TGTGCCAGCAAACGACCAGCGGAGCGCACAGATACGCAGTATTTT
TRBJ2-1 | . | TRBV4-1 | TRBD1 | CASSQEDRFYNEQFF | TGCGCCAGCAGCCAGGAGGACAGGTTTTACAATGAGCAGTTCTTC
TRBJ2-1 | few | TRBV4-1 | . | CASSQEHVANEQFF | TGCGCCAGCAGCCAAGAGCACGTTGCGAATGAGCAGTTCTTC
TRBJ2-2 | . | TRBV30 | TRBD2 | CAWRGLATGELFF | TGTGCCTGGCGGGGACTAGCAACCGGGGAGCTGTTTTTT
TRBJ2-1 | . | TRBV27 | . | CASSLLNQVPEQFF | TGTGCCAGCAGTTTATTAAATCAGGTCCCTGAGCAGTTCTTC
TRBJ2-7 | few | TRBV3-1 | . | CASSQGQRYEQYF | TGTGCCAGCAGCCAAGGTCAGCGCTATGAGCAGTACTTC
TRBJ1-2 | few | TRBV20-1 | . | CSARIASNYGYTF | TGCAGTGCTAGGATAGCCTCAAACTATGGCTACACCTTC
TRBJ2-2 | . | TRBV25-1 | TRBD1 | CASQGAGANTGELFF | TGTGCCAGTCAGGGGGCTGGGGCGAACACCGGGGAGCTGTTTTTT
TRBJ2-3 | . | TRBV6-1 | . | CASSGRGPSTDTQYF | TGTGCCAGCAGTGGTCGGGGACCTAGCACAGATACGCAGTATTTT
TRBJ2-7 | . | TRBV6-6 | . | CASSYSRADPYEQYF | TGTGCCAGCAGTTACTCGCGGGCCGACCCCTACGAGCAGTACTTC